This T cell receptor beta chain was documented in a study of beta chain features in type 1 diabetes. A note on this clone: Antigen unknown.

The length of the CDR3 is 14 residues. Study-wide findings and caveats: Moderate but significant shortening of TCRB CDR3s was recorded in all four CD4+ subsets from Type 1 diabetes patients.

Reverse transcribing all isolated RNA meant expressed TCRB transcripts were sequenced. Naive, central memory and regulatory T cell samples came to a mean of roughly 3.6 million reads. TCRdb's table, derived via immunoSEQ multiplex PCR, lists solely in-frame clones and lacks some. The data contain more than 550,000 clones, more than 12% of them singletons. The chain carries TRBV21-1 and TRBJ1-4; the table's D call of TRBD1 was not tested on the DNA. TRBV21-1 is a listed pseudogene. Sequencing used naive CD4+ T cells from blood. This TCR came from a man younger than 35 with type 1 diabetes. The CDR3 DNA reads TGTGCCAGCACCCCGGGACAGGGGTATGAAAAACTGTTTTTT. Its protein product is CASTPGQGYEKLFF.